One sample yielded the 26 T cell receptor beta chains listed below, sequenced in a study of shared clonotypes between healthy human individuals (dated by TCRdb to the early 2020s). Library preparation used the immunoSEQ multiplex PCR assay. TCRdb holds this immuneACCESS table with in-frame rearrangements only. Some clones are missing; in checked studies, unresolved V genes explain under half, and the rest has no known cause. This sample has about 560,000 clones in its table, and about 80% of those were observed once. The top ten clones comprise approximately 12% of the sample. What was sequenced was PBMCs. Every receptor here comes from a woman aged 35 to 49 in good health. Some clones in this sample may be carry-over from other donors' samples.

V gene TRBV30 combines with J gene TRBJ2-3; TRBD2 aligns across 7 bases. The CDR3 contains 13 residues. The trim removed 3 bases at V and 0 bases at J, leaving 0 bases unmatched. Germline loops: CDR1 GTSNPN, CDR2 SVGIG (reference sequence). CDR3 loop: CAWRTSSTDTQYF. In DNA, the CDR3 is TGTGCCTGGAGGACTAGCAGCACAGATACGCAGTATTTT.

This clone occurred once. This probably arose from a read error, given a far larger clone one base away. The J gene is TRBJ1-2, the V gene TRBV4-1; a possible D gene is TRBD1 (5 bases). Trimming took off 0 bases at V and 7 bases at J, with 12 bases between the two ends. From germline, CDR1 is MGHRA and CDR2 YSYEKL. The CDR3 has 14 amino acids. CDR3 region: CASSQDRVGCGYTF. Written as DNA, the CDR3 is TGCGCCAGCAGCCAAGACAGGGTGGGCTGTGGCTACACCTTC.

The J gene is TRBJ2-7, the V gene TRBV28; 7 bases agree with TRBD2. Germline V lookup: CDR1 MDHEN, CDR2 SYDVKM. The CDR3 extends over 11 amino acids. The V gene end was trimmed by 6 bases and the J gene end by 7 bases; junction bases not matched to a gene: 3. The CDR3 DNA sequence: TGTGCCAGCAGGTCAGCGGGGGAGCAGTACTTC. Protein sequence: CASRSAGEQYF.

This clone was counted a few times. Additional DNA sequences in this sample encode the identical CDR3. The J gene is TRBJ2-5, the V gene TRBV6-6; D is possibly TRBD1 or TRBD2 (5 bases each). This CDR3 is built from 13 residues. Germline V lookup: CDR1 MNHNY, CDR2 SVGAGI (reference sequence). V was cut by 2 bases and J by 5 bases, with 9 bases left in between. CDR3 sequence (DNA): TGTGCCAGCAGTTACGGGGGTGGGGAGACCCAGTACTTC. The encoded protein is CASSYGGGETQYF.

The rearrangement links TRBV7-6 to TRBJ2-2; perhaps TRBD1 as D (6 bases). The CDR3 runs to 17 residues. CDR1 is SGHVS, CDR2 FNYEAQ, per germline. The ends were cut back, 1 base at V and 0 bases at J, with 12 bases in the middle. For the CDR3, the DNA is TGTGCCAGCAGCTTAGGGGACAAATTTGCGAACACCGGGGAGCTGTTTTTT. This sequence encodes CASSLGDKFANTGELFF.

The chain has TRBV2 and TRBJ2-5; no firm D call. Trimming took off 3 bases at V and 4 bases at J, with 6 bases between the two ends. The V gene's germline CDR1 is SNHLY and CDR2 FYNNEI. The CDR3 totals 12 residues. The CDR3 region has the DNA TGTGCCAGCAGTGATCTTGGAGAGACCCAGTACTTC. It is translated as CASSDLGETQYF.

The V call is TRBV5-1, the J call TRBJ2-5, with TRBD2 matching 14 bases. Germline assignment: CDR1 SGHRS and CDR2 YFSETQ. V was clipped by 4 bases and J by 9 bases; unmatched bases: 11. The CDR3 consists of 16 residues. The CDR3 protein is CASSPEGTSGSRAQYF. DNA of the CDR3: TGCGCCAGCAGCCCGGAGGGGACTAGCGGGAGTAGGGCCCAGTACTTC.

Only one count was recorded for this clone. The chain recombines TRBV29-1 with TRBJ2-7; D gene ambiguous. CDR3 length equals 12 residues. The germline gives CDR1 SQVTM, CDR2 ANQGSEA. V was cut by 3 bases and J by 0 bases, with 6 bases left in between. In DNA, the CDR3 is TGCAGCGTTGAGGCCAACTCCTACGAGCAGTACTTC. Translation: CSVEANSYEQYF.

This clone has more than one count but fewer than ten. The V and J genes are TRBV2 and TRBJ2-7; D tentatively fits TRBD1 or TRBD2 (5 bases each). The CDR3 is made up of 15 amino acids. Trimming took off 8 bases at V and 7 bases at J, with 24 bases between the two ends. CDR1 is SNHLY, CDR2 FYNNEI, per germline. The CDR3 bases are TGTGCCAGCCGAAGTGATGGGGGAGAGTCGAGGGAGCAGTACTTC. Amino acid sequence: CASRSDGGESREQYF.

This clone was seen many times. The gene calls are TRBV7-6 and TRBJ2-3, with TRBD1 identical over 7 bases. The germline gives CDR1 SGHVS, CDR2 FNYEAQ. This CDR3 has 16 amino acids. V dropped 0 bases and J dropped 6; count of bases not matched to a gene: 9. The CDR3 nucleotides read TGTGCCAGCAGCTTAGCGCGGAGACAGGGTGAGGATACGCAGTATTTT. It translates to CASSLARRQGEDTQYF. Variable domain in full (rest from reference TRBV7-6 and TRBJ2-3): GAGVSQSPRYKVTKRGQDVALRCDPISGHVSLYWYRQALGQGPEFLTYFNYEAQQDKSGLPNDRFSAERPEGSISTLTIQRTEQRDSAMYRCASSLARRQGEDTQYFGPGTRLTVL.

The chain carries TRBV9 and TRBJ2-3; D remains unclear. Between the trimmed V and J ends, which lost 5 bases and 3 bases, there was a span of 10 bases. Germline assignment: CDR1 SGDLS and CDR2 YYNGEE. The CDR3 spans 13 residues. CDR3 bases: TGTGCCAGCAGTGCCTTTTTAACAGATACGCAGTATTTT. Protein: CASSAFLTDTQYF.

This clone was seen once. One junction end disagrees with the germline gene, perhaps due to a read error. The gene calls are TRBV5-1 and TRBJ2-7, with a weak D call TRBD1 (5 bases). The CDR3 consists of 13 residues. Germline-derived CDR1 and CDR2 are SGHRS and YFSETQ. CDR3 in amino acids: CASRLDIFYEQYF. The CDR3 DNA follows: TGCGCCAGCAGATTGGACATCTTCTACGAGCAGTACTTC.

The genes are TRBV27 and TRBJ2-2; D gene uncertain. This CDR3 has 14 residues. From germline, CDR1 is MNHEY and CDR2 SMNVEV (reference sequence). V lost 2 bases and J lost 5, with 9 bases in between. As DNA, the CDR3 is TGTGCCAGCAGTTTAAATGTGGGAACCGGGGAGCTGTTTTTT. Protein product: CASSLNVGTGELFF.

This clone appeared a few times. The chain recombines TRBV5-1 with TRBJ2-5; no firm D call. Germline CDR1 and CDR2: SGHRS and YFSETQ. Trimming pared 5 bases from V and 5 bases from J, leaving 22 bases between. This CDR3 has 16 amino acids. CDR3 protein: CASRKDGGLSGETQYF. In DNA form, the CDR3 reads TGCGCCAGCAGAAAGGACGGTGGGTTATCTGGGGAGACCCAGTACTTC.

The chain joins TRBV9 to TRBJ2-7, with D possibly matching TRBD2 (7 bases). V dropped 3 bases and J dropped 5 bases, with 21 bases sitting between them. CDR1 and CDR2 from the germline V gene are SGDLS and YYNGEE. The CDR3 is 16 residues long. The CDR3 nucleotides read TGTGCCAGCAGCGCTCGGGGGGCCCCAGTCCCCAACGAGCAGTACTTC. It yields the protein CASSARGAPVPNEQYF.

The chain recombines TRBV30 with TRBJ2-7; 7 bases agree with TRBD1. The CDR3 covers 11 residues. Losses at the gene ends were 5 bases for V and 3 bases for J; bases not matched to a gene: 1. Per germline, CDR1 GTSNPN and CDR2 SVGIG (reference sequence). CDR3 sequence (DNA): TGTGCCTGGGGACAGGACTACGAGCAGTACTTC. Translation: CAWGQDYEQYF.

The CDR3 DNA is TGTGCCAGCAGGACCCCCGGACTAGCGGGAGTTGGTGATGAGCAGTTCTTC. Its protein is CASRTPGLAGVGDEQFF. The V and J genes are TRBV2 and TRBJ2-1; TRBD2 agrees at 13 bases. The CDR3 contains 17 residues. V was pared by 6 bases and J by 8 bases, with 13 bases of the junction left unmatched. Germline V CDR1 and CDR2: SNHLY, FYNNEI.

The J gene is TRBJ2-3, the V gene TRBV5-1; perhaps TRBD2 as D (6 bases). The V gene lost 3 bases and the J gene lost 4 bases, with 12 bases spanning the gap. This CDR3 comprises 14 residues. The germline gives CDR1 SGHRS, CDR2 YFSETQ. CDR3 DNA sequence: TGCGCCAGCAGCTCTACTAGCTACGCAGATACGCAGTATTTT. It is translated as CASSSTSYADTQYF.

The chain employs TRBV28 and TRBJ1-1; D unclear. This CDR3 spans 12 amino acids. The germline CDR1 and CDR2 sequences are MDHEN and SYDVKM. V lost 5 bases, J lost 0 bases, and 4 bases lay in between. CDR3 amino acids: CASSTVNTEAFF. CDR3 nucleotides: TGTGCCAGCAGTACAGTGAACACTGAAGCTTTCTTT.

This chain links TRBV29-1 with TRBJ1-4; 8 nucleotides match TRBD1. The trim removed 7 bases at V and 4 bases at J, leaving 5 bases unmatched. Germline V gives CDR1 SQVTM, CDR2 ANQGSEA. There are 13 residues in the CDR3. The CDR3 protein is CSARTGLNEKLFF. In nucleotides, the CDR3 is TGCAGCGCTAGGACAGGGCTTAATGAAAAACTGTTTTTT.

The chain recombines TRBV5-1 with TRBJ2-7, with unresolved D. Trimming shortened V by 4 bases and J by 2 bases, and 16 bases separated the two germline ends. The CDR3 sequence is 15 residues long. Germline CDR1 is SGHRS and CDR2 is YFSETQ. The CDR3 nucleotides read TGCGCCAGCAGCCCCGGTCGAGAGATTGCCTACGAGCAGTACTTC. It encodes CASSPGREIAYEQYF.

Comment on this clone: The sample holds other DNA sequences that translate to the same CDR3. This chain joins TRBV2 and TRBJ2-3; D might be TRBD2 (6 bases). Germline V CDR1 and CDR2: SNHLY, FYNNEI. CDR3 length: 13 residues. Deletions cut 3 bases from V and 6 bases from J, with 10 bases between. The CDR3 spells CASSDPRGDTQYF. DNA for the CDR3: TGTGCCAGCAGTGACCCCCGGGGGGATACGCAGTATTTT. The full variable domain, rest sourced from reference TRBV2 and TRBJ2-3, is EPEVTQTPSHQVTQMGQEVILRCVPISNHLYFYWYRQILGQKVEFLVSFYNNEISEKSEIFDDQFSVERPDGSNFTLKIRSTKLEDSAMYFCASSDPRGDTQYFGPGTRLTVL.

The rearrangement links TRBV6-5 to TRBJ1-4, with TRBD1 matching 7 bases. The CDR3 is 14 residues long. Trimming at V came to 6 bases and at J to 7 bases, leaving 8 bases not matched to a gene. The germline V gene encodes CDR1 MNHEY and CDR2 SVGAGI. CDR3 in DNA: TGTGCCAGCAGCACCGGGACAGAGGTTGAAAAACTGTTTTTT. It yields the protein CASSTGTEVEKLFF.

The gene calls are TRBV11-2 and TRBJ1-2; 10 nucleotides agree with TRBD1. CDR1 is SGHAT, CDR2 FQNNGV, per germline. CDR3 size: 16 residues. Losses at the gene ends were 2 bases for V and 4 bases for J; bases not matched to a gene: 7. DNA for the CDR3: TGTGCCAGCAGCTTAACCCCGGACAGGGGGGCCTATGGCTACACCTTC. Protein product: CASSLTPDRGAYGYTF.

This chain uses TRBV29-1 with TRBJ2-5; 9 nucleotides line up with TRBD1. The DNA end lines up better with TRBJ2-7; the J call may be wrong. Germline CDR1 SQVTM, CDR2 ANQGSEA. The CDR3 is made up of 14 amino acids. As DNA, the CDR3 is TGCAGCGTGCATGGGACAGGGTATGACTACGAGCAGTACTTC. Its translation: CSVHGTGYDYEQYF.

The V and J genes are TRBV14 and TRBJ2-3; D not certain. CDR3 size: 13 residues. With 4 bases removed from V and 8 bases from J, the gap between germline ends came to 13 bases. Germline CDR1 is SGHDN and CDR2 is FVKESK. The CDR3 DNA follows: TGTGCCAGCAGCCCGGACGAATATGGTACGCAGTATTTT. Amino acids: CASSPDEYGTQYF.